Listed below are T cell receptor beta chains from one sample, sequenced in a study of T cell responses to AZD1222 COVID-19 vaccine. TCRdb's table, derived via immunoSEQ multiplex PCR, lists solely in-frame clones and lacks some. This table holds more than 55,000 clones, 70% to 80% found once. This specimen was peripheral blood, taken 28 days after the second AZD1222 dose. Every receptor here comes from an adult who received the AZD1222 COVID-19 vaccine. Each CDR3 is given with its conserved first and last residue. Each record gives: CDR3 length, clone size, J gene, D gene, V gene, CDR3 DNA, CDR3 protein. D genes are given only for firm matches. Some rows have no size entry. The others give once, few or many, or a class for an expanded clone.

16 NA TRBJ1-1 TRBD1 TRBV6-6 TGTGCCAGCAGTTACCCGGGACAGGGTTCGAACACTGAAGCTTTCTTT CASSYPGQGSNTEAFF
15 NA TRBJ2-5 NA TRBV23-1 TGCGCCAGCAGTCGGGAGCCTCCCCAAGGAGAGACCCAGTACTTC CASSREPPQGETQYF
12 NA TRBJ2-1 NA TRBV18 TGTGCCAGCTCGCCGGGGGACAATGAGCAGTTCTTC CASSPGDNEQFF
16 few TRBJ2-7 NA TRBV5-1 TGCGCCAGCAGCCGCGATGGGACACAACTCTCCTACGAGCAGTACTTC CASSRDGTQLSYEQYF
13 NA TRBJ2-1 TRBD2 TRBV11-1 TGTGCCAGCAGCTACGGACTAGCTGGGGAGCAGTTCTTC CASSYGLAGEQFF
14 NA TRBJ2-7 TRBD1 TRBV11-3 TGTGCCAGCAGCTTGAGGGGGCAGGGAGACGAGCAGTACTTC CASSLRGQGDEQYF
15 NA TRBJ2-3 NA TRBV5-6 TGTGCCAGCAGCTTAAGTTTCAGGGGTGGTGATACGCAGTATTTT CASSLSFRGGDTQYF
12 NA TRBJ1-6 NA TRBV5-5 TGTGCCAGCAGCTCTAATAATTCACCCCTCCACTTT CASSSNNSPLHF
15 NA TRBJ2-1 NA TRBV5-1 TGCGCCAGCAGCTCCCTGGGGGGCTCCTACAATGAGCAGTTCTTC CASSSLGGSYNEQFF
13 NA TRBJ2-1 NA TRBV6-5 TGTGCCAGCAGTCACAGAAATAACAATGAGCAGTTCTTC CASSHRNNNEQFF
15 NA TRBJ2-3 NA TRBV19 TGTGCCAGTAGTCCAGGGTATGGGAACACAGATACGCAGTATTTT CASSPGYGNTDTQYF
12 NA TRBJ1-5 NA TRBV12-5 TGTGCTAGTAGCAACGGCGGTCAGCCCCAGCATTTT CASSNGGQPQHF
15 NA TRBJ2-5 NA TRBV3-1/TRBV3-2 TGTGCCAGCAGCCAAGATACGCGTAGGGAAGAGACCCAGTACTTC CASSQDTRREETQYF
12 once TRBJ1-2 NA TRBV3-1/TRBV3-2 TGTGCCAGCAGCCAAGAAGGAAATGGCTACACCTTC CASSQEGNGYTF
12 NA TRBJ2-5 NA TRBV18 TGTGCCAGCTCACTGACCCAAGAGACCCAGTACTTC CASSLTQETQYF
15 NA TRBJ2-1 NA TRBV5-8 TGTGCCAGCAGCCGCCCCGTGTTGGGCCCCAATGAGCAGTTCTTC CASSRPVLGPNEQFF
14 NA TRBJ2-2 NA TRBV7-3 TGTGCCAGCAGCCAAGGACTGAACACCGGGGAGCTGTTTTTT CASSQGLNTGELFF
15 once TRBJ1-1 NA TRBV6-5 TGTGCCAGCAGTTACTCGGGTGCGACGAACACTGAAGCTTTCTTT CASSYSGATNTEAFF
17 NA TRBJ1-6 TRBD1 TRBV5-1 TGCGCCAGCAGCTTCAATTCCCCGGGACAGGGGAATTCACCCCTCCACTTT CASSFNSPGQGNSPLHF
13 NA TRBJ1-1 NA TRBV6-5 TGTGCCAGCAGTCTAAACGGAGACACTGAAGCTTTCTTT CASSLNGDTEAFF
13 NA TRBJ1-5 TRBD1 TRBV3-1/TRBV3-2 TGTGCCAGCAGTCGACAGGGGTCTTGGCCCCAGCATTTT CASSRQGSWPQHF
17 NA TRBJ2-7 TRBD2 TRBV7-8 TGTGCCAGCAGCTTAGCAGGACTAGCGGGAGTTTCCTACGAGCAGTACTTC CASSLAGLAGVSYEQYF
14 NA TRBJ2-7 TRBD1 TRBV2 TGTGCCAGCAGTGCACAGGGGACCATCTACGAGCAGTACTTC CASSAQGTIYEQYF
16 NA TRBJ2-5 NA TRBV29-1 TGCAGCGTTGACGGGACTGAGGGGGTCGCGTTAGAGACCCAGTACTTC CSVDGTEGVALETQYF
14 NA TRBJ2-3 NA TRBV2 TGTGCCAGCAGTGACTCACGGGTGGCAGATACGCAGTATTTT CASSDSRVADTQYF
16 NA TRBJ2-2 TRBD1 TRBV3-1/TRBV3-2 TGTGCCAGCAGCCAAGTACAGGGGGCGAACACCGGGGAGCTGTTTTTT CASSQVQGANTGELFF
13 NA TRBJ2-1 NA TRBV2 TGTGCCAGCAACTTAGGACCTTACAATGAGCAGTTCTTC CASNLGPYNEQFF
14 NA TRBJ1-5 NA TRBV18 TGTGCCAGCTCATCTCAGGCCGGGGAAGAGCCCCAGCATTTT CASSSQAGEEPQHF
19 NA TRBJ2-6 TRBD1 TRBV6-1 TGTGCCAGCAGTGAATCACCGACAGGGAGCCTCTCTGGGGCCAACGTCCTGACTTTC CASSESPTGSLSGANVLTF
15 few TRBJ1-2 NA TRBV28 TGTGCCAGCAGTCCCCACCGTCGGGGTGACTATGGCTACACCTTC CASSPHRRGDYGYTF
14 NA TRBJ1-1 NA TRBV11-2 TGTGCCAGCAGCTTGGGCACAATGAACACTGAAGCTTTCTTT CASSLGTMNTEAFF
17 NA TRBJ1-4 TRBD1 TRBV12-5 TGTGCTAGTGGTTTGGCGGGACAGGGTGCAACTAATGAAAAACTGTTTTTT CASGLAGQGATNEKLFF
13 once TRBJ2-3 NA TRBV11-2 TGTGCCAGCAGCTTAGATTTCTCCCGTACGCAGTATTTT CASSLDFSRTQYF
15 once TRBJ1-4 NA TRBV9 TGTGCCAGCAGCGTGTTTGCGGGGCCCGATGAAAAACTGTTTTTT CASSVFAGPDEKLFF
13 NA TRBJ2-2 NA TRBV10-1 TGCGCCAGCAGTGTATCGAGTAACGGGGAGCTGTTTTTT CASSVSSNGELFF
15 NA TRBJ1-3 NA TRBV4-2 TGTGCCAGCAGCCAGGCTGTTGGGTCTGGAAACACCATATATTTT CASSQAVGSGNTIYF
16 few TRBJ1-2 TRBD1 TRBV9 TGTGCCAGCAGCGGAAGCCGGGACAGGGATAACTATGGCTACACCTTC CASSGSRDRDNYGYTF
17 NA TRBJ2-3 TRBD1 TRBV27 TGTGCCAGCAGTCCCCTGTGGGAGACAGGGCGGTCAGATACGCAGTATTTT CASSPLWETGRSDTQYF
16 NA TRBJ1-1 NA TRBV6-2/TRBV6-3 TGTGCCAGCAGTTACGAGTTTGGGGGATCGAACACTGAAGCTTTCTTT CASSYEFGGSNTEAFF
15 NA TRBJ1-1 TRBD1 TRBV9 TGTGCCAGCAGCGTAGGACAGGGGCTAAACACTGAAGCTTTCTTT CASSVGQGLNTEAFF
13 NA TRBJ2-1 NA TRBV7-9 TGTGCCAGCAGCTTAGTTAATCTAAATGAGCAGTTCTTC CASSLVNLNEQFF
15 once TRBJ1-2 NA TRBV7-9 TGTGCCAGCAGCCCGCGGGGATCGCGGGACTATGGCTACACCTTC CASSPRGSRDYGYTF
16 once TRBJ2-3 TRBD2 TRBV4-3 TGCGCCAGCAGCCTTCGAGCGGGGACTATCACAGATACGCAGTATTTT CASSLRAGTITDTQYF
15 few TRBJ2-1 NA TRBV5-1 TGCGCCAGCAGCTTGGTAGGTCAGGTCCACAATGAGCAGTTCTTC CASSLVGQVHNEQFF
16 once TRBJ2-7 NA TRBV3-1/TRBV3-2 TGTGCCAGCAGCCAAGATGCGTCCGCGAAAATATACGAGCAGTACTTC CASSQDASAKIYEQYF